Listed below are T cell receptor beta chains from one sample, sequenced in a study of early T cells in non-severe SARS-CoV-2 infection. A single record per CDR3 protein comes from TCRdb applying MiXCR to the 5' RACE reads. Among about 49,000 distinct CDR3 sequences, roughly 10% were seen once, and the ten largest hold about 9.7%. The sample taken for sequencing was whole blood. The receptors stem from an adult who was a healthcare worker with PCR-confirmed SARS-CoV-2 infection or an uninfected control (not recorded which). Each CDR3 is given with its conserved first and last residue. A D gene is named only where the DNA matches it firmly. Only part of the rows carry a size: once, few, many, or a class if the clone is expanded.

d_call j_call v_call cdr3_length clone_size cdr3_nt cdr3_aa
NA TRBJ2-4 TRBV6-2/TRBV6-3 15 many TGTGCCAGCAGTTATGGACACTTAGCCAAAAACATTCAGTACTTC CASSYGHLAKNIQYF
TRBD1 TRBJ1-2 TRBV4-1 15 NA TGCGCCAGCAGCCAAGTGGGACAGGGGCCCTATGGCTACACCTTC CASSQVGQGPYGYTF
NA TRBJ2-7 TRBV20-1 13 many TGCAGTGCTAGAGGGGACTCCCCCTACGAGCAGTACTTC CSARGDSPYEQYF
NA TRBJ2-7 TRBV5-4 11 many TGTGCCAGCAGCTTGGTGGGGGAGCAGTACTTC CASSLVGEQYF
NA TRBJ1-4 TRBV28 14 many TGTGCCAGCAGTTTATACAAGGCGCGAGAAAAACTGTTTTTT CASSLYKAREKLFF
TRBD2 TRBJ2-3 TRBV4-3 15 few TGCGCCAGCAGCCAAGGTCCAGCGGGAGTCCCTACGCAGTATTTT CASSQGPAGVPTQYF
NA TRBJ1-5 TRBV5-4 14 few TGTGCCAGCAGCCCCATGGGTAGCAATCAGCCCCAGCATTTT CASSPMGSNQPQHF
TRBD1 TRBJ1-2 TRBV20-1 15 few TGCAGTGCTCCCAAGGGAGGACAGGGAGGAGATGGCTACACCTTC CSAPKGGQGGDGYTF
NA TRBJ1-2 TRBV3-1 15 many TGTGCCAGCAGCCAAGATAAGGGACGAGACTATGGCTACACCTTC CASSQDKGRDYGYTF
TRBD1 TRBJ1-1 TRBV6-5 17 many TGTGCCAGCAGAAGCCACCGGACAGGGGGAAGGGGCACTGAAGCTTTCTTT CASRSHRTGGRGTEAFF
NA TRBJ2-1 TRBV9 11 NA TGTGCCAGCAGCGTCGACAATGAGCAGTTCTTC CASSVDNEQFF
TRBD1 TRBJ1-2 TRBV5-1 14 few TGCGCCAGCAGCTTGGGACAGGGAGACCCTGGCTACACCTTC CASSLGQGDPGYTF
NA TRBJ2-2 TRBV7-7 15 many TGTGCTAGCAGCTTAGGAGGGACGAACACCGGGGAGCTGTTTTTT CASSLGGTNTGELFF
TRBD2 TRBJ2-5 TRBV20-1 14 few TGCAGTGCTCCTCGGACTAGCGGGAGGGAGACCCAGTACTTC CSAPRTSGRETQYF
NA TRBJ2-3 TRBV7-6 12 NA TGTGCCAGCAGCCCGAACCCCCCTACGCAGTATTTT CASSPNPPTQYF
NA TRBJ1-1 TRBV29-1 14 many TGCAGCGTTGACCAAGGGGTCGGTGCAGCTGAAGCTTTCTTT CSVDQGVGAAEAFF
NA TRBJ1-3 TRBV6-6 19 many TGTGCCAGCAGTTACGCAGGCGGATCAGTAAAGAGCTCTGGAAACACCATATATTTT CASSYAGGSVKSSGNTIYF
NA TRBJ2-1 TRBV29-1 12 NA TGCAGCGTGGGGGTCCCGTATAATGAGCAGTTCTTC CSVGVPYNEQFF
NA TRBJ2-4 TRBV3-1 15 many TGTGCCAGCAGCCCCTCGGGGGTAGCCAAAAACATTCAGTACTTC CASSPSGVAKNIQYF
NA TRBJ1-6 TRBV12-3/TRBV12-4 14 few TGTGCCAGCACCCGGGAGGGACGGCAATCACCCCTCCACTTT CASTREGRQSPLHF
TRBD2 TRBJ2-5 TRBV4-2 16 few TGTGCCAGCAGCCAAGACCGCCTAGCGGGGGAAGAGACCCAGTACTTC CASSQDRLAGEETQYF
TRBD1 TRBJ1-1 TRBV12-3/TRBV12-4 16 NA TGTGCCAGCAGTGTCCCGGGACAGGGGTTTCCAGGTATCGCTTTCTTT CASSVPGQGFPGIAFF
NA TRBJ1-2 TRBV20-1 11 many TGCAGTGCTAGACTTAACTATGGCTACACCTTC CSARLNYGYTF
NA TRBJ1-1 TRBV20-1 15 many TGCAGTGCTAGAGATCTGCTAGGGTTGTCCACTGAAGCTTTCTTT CSARDLLGLSTEAFF
NA TRBJ1-4 TRBV7-9 17 NA TGTGCCAGCAGCTCTATTGAGAACCAATTATATAATGAAAAACTGTTTTTT CASSSIENQLYNEKLFF
NA TRBJ1-3 TRBV4-2 13 many TGTGCCAGCAGCCAACCAGACCGAAACACCATATATTTT CASSQPDRNTIYF
NA TRBJ2-1 TRBV12-3/TRBV12-4 15 many TGTGCCAGCAGTTCGGCGCAACCCTCCTACAATGAGCAGTTCTTC CASSSAQPSYNEQFF
NA TRBJ2-2 TRBV11-2 19 many TGTGCCAGCAGCCCAGACCGGGCCGACGGCCTCCTGAACACCGGGGAGCTGTTTTTT CASSPDRADGLLNTGELFF
TRBD1 TRBJ1-1 TRBV11-3 14 few TGTGCCAGCAGCCCCCATCCAGGGGGACAGGAAGCTTTCTTT CASSPHPGGQEAFF
NA TRBJ2-2 TRBV5-1 15 NA TGCGCCAGCACCCGACAAGGCCCGAACACCGGGGAGCTGTTTTTT CASTRQGPNTGELFF
TRBD1 TRBJ1-6 TRBV4-3 14 NA TGCGCCAGCAGCCAAGCAGGGGGGGTTTCACCCCTCCACTTT CASSQAGGVSPLHF
TRBD2 TRBJ2-3 TRBV24-1 16 many TGTGCCACCAGTGATTTTTACGCGGGAGGCACAGATACGCAGTATTTT CATSDFYAGGTDTQYF
NA TRBJ1-2 TRBV9 16 many TGTGCCAGCAGCGTTTCCTTGCCCGGGGACGGAGATGGCTACACCTTC CASSVSLPGDGDGYTF
NA TRBJ2-7 TRBV18 14 few TGTGCCAGCTCACCAACCGGGACGGACTACGAGCAGTACTTC CASSPTGTDYEQYF
TRBD2 TRBJ2-5 TRBV3-1 17 few TGTGCCAGCAGCCAGGGACTAGCGGGTCACCTAGAGGAGACCCAGTACTTC CASSQGLAGHLEETQYF
TRBD2 TRBJ2-2 TRBV9 15 NA TGTGCCAGCAGCGTTACTAGCGGGGGGGCCCGGGAGCTGTTTTTT CASSVTSGGARELFF
NA TRBJ2-5 TRBV27 14 NA TGTGCCAGCTGGTCACAGAGTCGGCAAGAGACCCAGTACTTC CASWSQSRQETQYF
NA TRBJ1-1 TRBV20-1 13 many TGCAGTGCTAGAGAGTGGGGGAACACTGAAGCTTTCTTT CSAREWGNTEAFF
NA TRBJ1-1 TRBV29-1 15 few TGCAGCGTGACGACCGACAGGACCCTAGCCACTGAAGCTTTCTTT CSVTTDRTLATEAFF
NA TRBJ2-3 TRBV11-2 14 few TGTGCCAGCAGCCCTGGGCTAGCAACAGATACGCAGTATTTT CASSPGLATDTQYF
NA TRBJ2-3 TRBV5-6 15 few TGTGCCAGCAGCTTGGACGGCGGAAGCACAGATACGCAGTATTTT CASSLDGGSTDTQYF
NA TRBJ1-3 TRBV7-6 13 NA TGTGCCAGCAGCTTAGGACAGGGAAACACCATATATTTT CASSLGQGNTIYF
NA TRBJ1-1 TRBV7-6 13 NA TGTGCCAGCAGCGGGGGAGTGTTGACTGAAGCTTTCTTT CASSGGVLTEAFF
TRBD2 TRBJ2-3 TRBV7-2 15 NA TGTGCCAGCAGTTTCCCGGGACTAGGAACAGATACGCAGTATTTT CASSFPGLGTDTQYF
NA TRBJ2-1 TRBV6-4 13 many TGTGCCAGCAGTGACAGCTCCTACAATGAGCAGTTCTTC CASSDSSYNEQFF
NA TRBJ2-7 TRBV20-1 14 NA TGCAGTGCTAGTCACCAGGAGTCGGCCTACGAGCAGTACTTC CSASHQESAYEQYF
NA TRBJ2-2 TRBV6-1 13 NA TGTGCCAGCAGTCCTAACAGGGCCGGGGAGCTGTTTTTT CASSPNRAGELFF
NA TRBJ1-6 TRBV6-5 12 NA TGTGCCAGCAGTTACATGGATTCACCCCTCCACTTT CASSYMDSPLHF
NA TRBJ2-7 TRBV7-2 12 NA TGTGCCAGCAGCGCCCCCCTAAGAGAGCAGTACTTC CASSAPLREQYF
NA TRBJ2-7 TRBV3-1 12 many TGTGCCAGCAGCCAAGTATCTGTCGAGCAGTACTTC CASSQVSVEQYF
TRBD1 TRBJ1-2 TRBV20-1 15 once TGCAGTGCTAGAGACATAGCGGGACAGGGGTATGGCTACACCTTC CSARDIAGQGYGYTF
NA TRBJ2-2 TRBV6-6 13 NA TGTGCCAGCAGTTCGTACTACACCGGGGAGCTGTTTTTT CASSSYYTGELFF
TRBD2 TRBJ2-1 TRBV30 14 many TGTGCCTGGACCCCCGGACTAGCGGGGCCGCAGGGTTTCTTC CAWTPGLAGPQGFF
TRBD1 TRBJ2-7 TRBV7-6 12 NA TGTGCCAGCAGCCCTGGACAGGGAGAGCAGTACTTC CASSPGQGEQYF
NA TRBJ2-1 TRBV2 10 NA TGTGCCAGCAGTGTCTACGAGCAGTTCTTC CASSVYEQFF
NA TRBJ1-5 TRBV29-1 15 many TGCAGCGTGGCTATCGAGGGTTCCCCCAATCAGCCCCAGCATTTT CSVAIEGSPNQPQHF
NA TRBJ2-7 TRBV14 16 many TGTGCCAGCAGTCTCGCCCTGGGGGTCGGCGCCTACGAGCAGTACTTC CASSLALGVGAYEQYF
NA TRBJ1-2 TRBV5-1 16 many TGCGCCAGCAGCTTGGCCGGGACGGATCCTAACTATGGCTACACCTTC CASSLAGTDPNYGYTF
NA TRBJ2-7 TRBV2 17 few TGTGCCAGCAGTCACTTCCCCATAGTGGAGGAGGTTAGCGAGCAGTACTTC CASSHFPIVEEVSEQYF